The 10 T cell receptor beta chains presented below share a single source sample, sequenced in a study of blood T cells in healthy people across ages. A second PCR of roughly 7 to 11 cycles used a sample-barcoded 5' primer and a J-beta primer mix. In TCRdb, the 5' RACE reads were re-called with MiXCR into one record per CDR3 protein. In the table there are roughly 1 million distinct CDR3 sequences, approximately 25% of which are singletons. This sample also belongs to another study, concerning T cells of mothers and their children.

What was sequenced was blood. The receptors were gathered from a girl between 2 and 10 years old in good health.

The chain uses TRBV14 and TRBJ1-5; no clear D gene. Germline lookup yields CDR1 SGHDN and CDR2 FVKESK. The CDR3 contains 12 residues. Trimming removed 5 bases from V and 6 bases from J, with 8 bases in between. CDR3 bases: TGTGCCAGCAGCGACGGGGTTCAGCCCCAGCATTTT. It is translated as CASSDGVQPQHF. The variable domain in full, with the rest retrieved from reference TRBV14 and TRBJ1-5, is EAGVTQFPSHSVIEKGQTVTLRCDPISGHDNLYWYRRVMGKEIKFLLHFVKESKQDESGMPNNRFLAERTGGTYSTLKVQPAELEDSGVYFCASSDGVQPQHFGDGTRLSIL.

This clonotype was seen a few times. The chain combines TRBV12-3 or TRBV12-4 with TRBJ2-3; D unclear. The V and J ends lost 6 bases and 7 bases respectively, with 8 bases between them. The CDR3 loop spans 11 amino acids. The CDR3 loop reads CASRVEHTQYF. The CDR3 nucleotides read TGTGCCAGCAGAGTCGAGCATACGCAGTATTTT.

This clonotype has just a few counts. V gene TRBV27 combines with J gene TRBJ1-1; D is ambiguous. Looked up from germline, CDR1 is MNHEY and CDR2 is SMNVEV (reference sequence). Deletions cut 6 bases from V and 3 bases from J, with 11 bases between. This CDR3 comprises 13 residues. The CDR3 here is CASSGFEHTEAFF. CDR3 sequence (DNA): TGTGCCAGCAGCGGCTTTGAACACACTGAAGCTTTCTTT.

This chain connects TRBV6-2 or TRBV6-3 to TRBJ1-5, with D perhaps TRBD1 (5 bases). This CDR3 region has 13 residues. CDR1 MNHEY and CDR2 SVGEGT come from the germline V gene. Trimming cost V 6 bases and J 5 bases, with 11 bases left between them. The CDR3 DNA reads TGTGCCAGCAGAAACGGGGGGTATCAGCCCCAGCATTTT. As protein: CASRNGGYQPQHF.

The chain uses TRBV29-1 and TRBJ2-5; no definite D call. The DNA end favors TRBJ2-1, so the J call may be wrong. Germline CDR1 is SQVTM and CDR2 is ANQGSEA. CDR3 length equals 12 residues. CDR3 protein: CSVGVTDNEQFF. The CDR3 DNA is TGCAGCGTTGGAGTTACGGACAATGAGCAGTTCTTC.

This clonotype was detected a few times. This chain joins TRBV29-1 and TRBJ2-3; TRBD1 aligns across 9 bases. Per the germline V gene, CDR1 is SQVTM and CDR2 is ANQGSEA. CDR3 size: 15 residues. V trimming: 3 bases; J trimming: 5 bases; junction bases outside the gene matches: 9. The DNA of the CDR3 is TGCAGCGTTGACAAGGGACAGGGTGATATAGATACGCAGTATTTT. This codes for CSVDKGQGDIDTQYF.

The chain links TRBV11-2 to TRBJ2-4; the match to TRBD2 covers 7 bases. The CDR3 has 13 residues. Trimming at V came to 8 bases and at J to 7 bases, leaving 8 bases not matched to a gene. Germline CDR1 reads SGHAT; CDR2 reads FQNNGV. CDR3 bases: TGTGCCAGCTGCTGCGGGGGAGTCAACATTCAGTACTTC. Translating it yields CASCCGGVNIQYF. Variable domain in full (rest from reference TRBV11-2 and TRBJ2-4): EAGVAQSPRYKIIEKRQSVAFWCNPISGHATLYWYQQILGQGPKLLIQFQNNGVVDDSQLPKDRFSAERLKGVDSTLKIQPAKLEDSAVYLCASCCGGVNIQYFGAGTRLSVL.

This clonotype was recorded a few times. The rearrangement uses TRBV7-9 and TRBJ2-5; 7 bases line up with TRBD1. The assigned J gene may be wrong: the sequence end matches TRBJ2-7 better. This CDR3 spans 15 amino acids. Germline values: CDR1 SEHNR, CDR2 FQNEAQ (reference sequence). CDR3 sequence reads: CASSLTGTVNYEQYF. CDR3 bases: TGTGCCAGCAGTCTTACCGGGACAGTAAACTACGAGCAGTACTTC.

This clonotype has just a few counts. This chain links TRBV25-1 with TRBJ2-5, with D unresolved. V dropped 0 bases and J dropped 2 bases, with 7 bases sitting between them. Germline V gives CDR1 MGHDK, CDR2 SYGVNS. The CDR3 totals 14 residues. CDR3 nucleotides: TGTGCCAGCAGTGAATATGGTCAGCAAGAGACCCAGTACTTC. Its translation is CASSEYGQQETQYF. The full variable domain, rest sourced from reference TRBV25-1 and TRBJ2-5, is EADIYQTPRYLVIGTGKKITLECSQTMGHDKMYWYQQDPGMELHLIHYSYGVNSTEKGDLSSESTVSRIRTEHFPLTLESARPSHTSQYLCASSEYGQQETQYFGPGTRLLVL.

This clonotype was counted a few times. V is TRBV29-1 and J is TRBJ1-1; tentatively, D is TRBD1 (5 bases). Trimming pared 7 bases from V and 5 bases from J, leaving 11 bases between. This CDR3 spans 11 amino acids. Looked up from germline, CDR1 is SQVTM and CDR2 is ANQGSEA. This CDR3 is CSAVGGTEAFF. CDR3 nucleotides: TGCAGCGCAGTGGGGGGAACTGAAGCTTTCTTT.